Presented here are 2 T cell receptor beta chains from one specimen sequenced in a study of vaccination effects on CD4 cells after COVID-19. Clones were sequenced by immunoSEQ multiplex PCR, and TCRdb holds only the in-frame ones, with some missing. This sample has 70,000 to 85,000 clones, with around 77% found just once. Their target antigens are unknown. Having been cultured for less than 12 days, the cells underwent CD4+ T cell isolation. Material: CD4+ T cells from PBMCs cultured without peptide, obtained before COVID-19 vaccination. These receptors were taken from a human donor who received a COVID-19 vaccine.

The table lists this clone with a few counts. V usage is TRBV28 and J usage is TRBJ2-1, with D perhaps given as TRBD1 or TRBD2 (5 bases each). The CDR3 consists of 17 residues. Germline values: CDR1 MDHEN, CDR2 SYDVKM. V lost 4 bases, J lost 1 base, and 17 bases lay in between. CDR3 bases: TGTGCCAGCAGTTCCGCCTCTGGGGGTCGATCCTACAATGAGCAGTTCTTC. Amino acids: CASSSASGGRSYNEQFF. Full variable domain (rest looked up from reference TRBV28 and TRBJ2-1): DVKVTQSSRYLVKRTGEKVFLECVQDMDHENMFWYRQDPGLGLRLIYFSYDVKMKEKGDIPEGYSVSREKKERFSLILESASTNQTSMYLCASSSASGGRSYNEQFFGPGTRLTVL.

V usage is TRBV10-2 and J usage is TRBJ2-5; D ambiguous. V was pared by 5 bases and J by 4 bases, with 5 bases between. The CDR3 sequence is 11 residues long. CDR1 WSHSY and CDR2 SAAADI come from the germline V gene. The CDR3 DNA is TGCGCCAGCAGTTCGGGAGAGACCCAGTACTTC. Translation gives CASSSGETQYF.